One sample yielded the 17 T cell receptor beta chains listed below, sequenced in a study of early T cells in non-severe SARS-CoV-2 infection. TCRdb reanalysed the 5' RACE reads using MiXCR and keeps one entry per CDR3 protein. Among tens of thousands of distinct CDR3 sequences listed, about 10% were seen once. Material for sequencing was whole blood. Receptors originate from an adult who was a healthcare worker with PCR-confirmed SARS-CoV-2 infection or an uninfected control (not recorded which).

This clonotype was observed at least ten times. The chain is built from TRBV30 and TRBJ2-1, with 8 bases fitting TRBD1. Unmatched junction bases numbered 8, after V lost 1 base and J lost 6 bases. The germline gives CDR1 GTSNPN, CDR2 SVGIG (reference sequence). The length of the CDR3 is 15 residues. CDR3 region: CAWSADRGGINEQFF. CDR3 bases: TGTGCCTGGAGTGCAGACAGGGGAGGCATCAATGAGCAGTTCTTC.

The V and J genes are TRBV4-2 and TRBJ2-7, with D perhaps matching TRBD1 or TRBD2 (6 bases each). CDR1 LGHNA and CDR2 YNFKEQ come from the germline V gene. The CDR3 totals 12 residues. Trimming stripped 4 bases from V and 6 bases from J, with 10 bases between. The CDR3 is CASSREGGEQYF. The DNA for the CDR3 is TGTGCCAGCAGCCGCGAGGGGGGCGAGCAGTACTTC.

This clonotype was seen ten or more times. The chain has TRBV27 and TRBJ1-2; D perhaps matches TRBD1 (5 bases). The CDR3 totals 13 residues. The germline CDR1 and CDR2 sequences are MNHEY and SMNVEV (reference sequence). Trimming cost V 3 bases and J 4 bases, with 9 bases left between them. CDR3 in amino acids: CASSFFGAYGYTF. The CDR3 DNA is TGTGCCAGCAGTTTTTTCGGGGCCTATGGCTACACCTTC.

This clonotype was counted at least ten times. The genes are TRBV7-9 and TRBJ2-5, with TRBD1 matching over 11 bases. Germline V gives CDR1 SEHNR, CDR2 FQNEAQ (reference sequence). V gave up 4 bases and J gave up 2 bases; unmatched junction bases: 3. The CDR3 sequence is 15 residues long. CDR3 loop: CASSWGQGDQETQYF. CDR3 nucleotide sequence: TGTGCCAGCAGCTGGGGACAGGGGGATCAAGAGACCCAGTACTTC.

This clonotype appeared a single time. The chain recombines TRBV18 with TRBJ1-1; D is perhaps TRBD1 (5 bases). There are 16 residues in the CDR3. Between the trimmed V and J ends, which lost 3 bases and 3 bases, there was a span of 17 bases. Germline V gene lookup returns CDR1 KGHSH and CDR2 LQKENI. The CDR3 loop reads CASSPPGSGRHTEAFF. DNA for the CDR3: TGTGCCAGCTCACCGCCAGGGTCGGGAAGACACACTGAAGCTTTCTTT.

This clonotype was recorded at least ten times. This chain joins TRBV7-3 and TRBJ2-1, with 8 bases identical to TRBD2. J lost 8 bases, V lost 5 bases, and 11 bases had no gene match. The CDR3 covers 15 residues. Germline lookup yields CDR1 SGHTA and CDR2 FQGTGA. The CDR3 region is CASSIQPGLDYEQFF. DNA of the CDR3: TGTGCCAGCAGCATACAACCGGGACTAGACTATGAGCAGTTCTTC.

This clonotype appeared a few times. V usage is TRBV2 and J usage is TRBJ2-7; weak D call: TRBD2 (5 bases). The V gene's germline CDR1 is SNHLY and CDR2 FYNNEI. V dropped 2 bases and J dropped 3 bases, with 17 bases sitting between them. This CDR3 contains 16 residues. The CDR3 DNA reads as TGTGCCAGCAGTGAAAATCGGGGAGTCGGCTACTACGAGCAGTACTTC. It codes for CASSENRGVGYYEQYF. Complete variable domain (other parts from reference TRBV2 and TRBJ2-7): EPEVTQTPSHQVTQMGQEVILRCVPISNHLYFYWYRQILGQKVEFLVSFYNNEISEKSEIFDDQFSVERPDGSNFTLKIRSTKLEDSAMYFCASSENRGVGYYEQYFGPGTRLTVT.

The CDR3 bases are TGCAGCGTTATGGGTTGGGCAGGCCTTAACTATGGCTACACCTTC. It encodes CSVMGWAGLNYGYTF. V and J are TRBV29-1 and TRBJ1-2, with D unclear. This CDR3 is built from 15 residues. V dropped 5 bases and J dropped 1 base, with 17 bases sitting between them. Germline V gene sequence: CDR1 SQVTM, CDR2 ANQGSEA.

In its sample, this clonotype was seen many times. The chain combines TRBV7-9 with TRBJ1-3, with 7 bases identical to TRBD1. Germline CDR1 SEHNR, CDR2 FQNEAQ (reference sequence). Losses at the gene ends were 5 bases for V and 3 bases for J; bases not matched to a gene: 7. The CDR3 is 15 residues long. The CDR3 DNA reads TGTGCCAGCAGCAAAGGGACAGAAAGTGGAAACACCATATATTTT. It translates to CASSKGTESGNTIYF.

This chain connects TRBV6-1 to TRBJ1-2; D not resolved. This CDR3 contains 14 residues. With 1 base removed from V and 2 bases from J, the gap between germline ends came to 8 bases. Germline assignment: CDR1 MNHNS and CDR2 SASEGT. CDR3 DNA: TGTGCCAGCAGTGAAGAGATCGCGAACTATGGCTACACCTTC. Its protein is CASSEEIANYGYTF.

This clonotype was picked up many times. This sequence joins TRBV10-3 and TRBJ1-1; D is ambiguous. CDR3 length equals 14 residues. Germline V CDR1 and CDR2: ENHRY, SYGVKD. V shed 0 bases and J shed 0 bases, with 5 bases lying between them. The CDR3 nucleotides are TGTGCCATCAGTGAGTCTACCGTGAACACTGAAGCTTTCTTT. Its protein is CAISESTVNTEAFF.

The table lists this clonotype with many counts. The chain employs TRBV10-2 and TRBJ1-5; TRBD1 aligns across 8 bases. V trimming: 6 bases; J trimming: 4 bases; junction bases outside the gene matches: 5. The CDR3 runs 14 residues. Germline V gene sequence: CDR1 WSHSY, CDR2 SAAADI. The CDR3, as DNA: TGCGCCAGCAGCACAGGGGGGGTGAATCAGCCCCAGCATTTT. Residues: CASSTGGVNQPQHF.

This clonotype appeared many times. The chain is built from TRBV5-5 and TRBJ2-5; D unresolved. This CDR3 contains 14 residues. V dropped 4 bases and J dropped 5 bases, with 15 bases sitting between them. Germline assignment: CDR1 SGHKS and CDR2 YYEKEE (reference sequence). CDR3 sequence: CASSPRPPAETQYF. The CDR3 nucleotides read TGTGCCAGCAGCCCCAGACCCCCGGCGGAGACCCAGTACTTC.

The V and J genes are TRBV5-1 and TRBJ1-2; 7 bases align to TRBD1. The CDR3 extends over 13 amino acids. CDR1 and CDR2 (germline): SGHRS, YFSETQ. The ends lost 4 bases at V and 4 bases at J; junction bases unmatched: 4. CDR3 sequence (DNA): TGCGCCAGCAGCCAAGGGACAGTCTATGGCTACACCTTC. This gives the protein CASSQGTVYGYTF.

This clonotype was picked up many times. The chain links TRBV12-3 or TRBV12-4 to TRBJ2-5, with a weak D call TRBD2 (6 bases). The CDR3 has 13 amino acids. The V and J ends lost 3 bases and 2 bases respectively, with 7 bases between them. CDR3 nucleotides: TGTGCCAGCAGTTTCCGGGGGCAAGAGACCCAGTACTTC. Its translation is CASSFRGQETQYF.

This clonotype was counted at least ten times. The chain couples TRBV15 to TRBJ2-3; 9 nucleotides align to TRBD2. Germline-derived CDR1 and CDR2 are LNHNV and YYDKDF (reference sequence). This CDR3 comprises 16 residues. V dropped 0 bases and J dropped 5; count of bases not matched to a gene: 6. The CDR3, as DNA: TGTGCCACCAGCAGAGATGCGGGAGGGACCGGAGATACGCAGTATTTT. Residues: CATSRDAGGTGDTQYF. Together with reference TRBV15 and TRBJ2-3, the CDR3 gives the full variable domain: DAMVIQNPRYQVTQFGKPVTLSCSQTLNHNVMYWYQQKSSQAPKLLFHYYDKDFNNEADTPDNFQSRRPNTSFCFLDIRSPGLGDTAMYLCATSRDAGGTGDTQYFGPGTRLTVL.

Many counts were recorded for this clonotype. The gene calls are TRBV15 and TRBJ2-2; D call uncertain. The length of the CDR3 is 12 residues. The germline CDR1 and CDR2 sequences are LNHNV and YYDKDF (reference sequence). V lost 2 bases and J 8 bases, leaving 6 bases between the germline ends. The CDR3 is CATSRLEGELFF. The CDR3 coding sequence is TGTGCCACCAGCAGACTGGAAGGGGAGCTGTTTTTT.